This T cell receptor (beta chain) derives from a study of cytomegalovirus exposure and HLA in healthy donors. General observations from the study: The authors excluded some V segments, including TRBV6-2 and TRBV6-3, as indistinguishable.

Comments on this clone: Its cognate antigen is unknown.

This CDR3 has 15 residues. In germline, CDR1 is SGDLS, CDR2 YYNGEE. Trimming took off 0 bases at V and 7 bases at J, with 16 bases between the two ends. Vbeta (60) and Jbeta (13) primers were used in the PCR. Only in-frame clones appear in the TCRdb table, and some are missing; sequencing was by immunoSEQ multiplex PCR. The sample table sets out tens of thousands of clones. Input material: PBMCs. This TCR came from a female donor in good health and CMV-seropositive. The rearrangement links TRBV9 to TRBJ1-1, with D tentatively TRBD1 (6 bases). The CDR3 loop is CASSVDPGEGVEAFF. CDR3 DNA: TGTGCCAGCAGCGTAGACCCAGGGGAGGGAGTTGAAGCTTTCTTT.